This T cell receptor beta chain was captured by sequencing in a study of shared clonotypes between healthy human individuals. Study-wide findings and caveats: Rarefaction analysis demonstrated incomplete sorted-subset sequencing notwithstanding large depth.

Replicate PCRs for sorted subsets used 200 ng DNA; this equaled about 30,000 T cell genomes. Some clones are missing from TCRdb's copy, which holds only in-frame ones; the method was immunoSEQ multiplex PCR. The sample has about 800,000 clones, about 96% seen once. Of note for this clone: No antigen is known for it.

Trimming stripped 4 bases from V and 4 bases from J, with 14 bases between. Germline V gene sequence: CDR1 SQVTM, CDR2 ANQGSEA. CDR3 length: 13 amino acids. Terminally differentiated effector memory CD45RA+ cells were excluded by CCR7 positive selection of CD45RO-negative cells. The donors, all of them Caucasian adults, lived in Nashville, Tennessee. V is TRBV29-1 and J is TRBJ2-7; D call uncertain. The receptor was isolated from a man aged 30-40 years in good health. The sample comprised naive CD8+ T cells sorted from blood. The CDR3, as DNA: TGCAGCGTTGTGGCAGACGACCGATACGAGCAGTACTTC. Translating it yields CSVVADDRYEQYF.